This T cell receptor (beta chain) was sequenced for a study of T cells expressing NK-cell markers. About this clonotype: Its antigen is unidentified.

Findings of the study overall: In 5 to 7 donors, dominant NKG2C+ clonotypes were roughly 1.0-8% of CD8+ T cells.

TCRdb reprocessed the 5' RACE reads and keeps a single row for each CDR3 protein, giving no DNA. This table lists 500,000 or so distinct CDR3 sequences. The CDR3 spans 13 residues. This clonotype was obtained from a man between 18 and 35 years old in good health. The V and J genes are TRBV12-3 or TRBV12-4 and TRBJ1-2; TCRdb's D call, TRBD1, is unchecked because there is no DNA. The sequencing input was blood T cells: a sorted CD56 or NKG2C T cell subset, CD4+ or CD8+ T cells, or bulk PBMC T cells (not recorded which). CDR3 residues: CASRGDRGYGYTF.